A single sample is the source of the 29 T cell receptor beta chains below, sequenced in a study of early T cells in non-severe SARS-CoV-2 infection. Using its own MiXCR run on the 5' RACE reads, TCRdb lists one record per CDR3 protein. The sample holds 60,000 to 75,000 distinct CDR3 sequences; about 11% are singletons and the top ten take roughly 6.1%. The sample taken for sequencing was whole blood. These receptors were collected from an adult who was a healthcare worker with PCR-confirmed SARS-CoV-2 infection or an uninfected control (not recorded which).

This clonotype was counted ten times or more. The rearrangement links TRBV6-1 to TRBJ1-4; 10 bases map to TRBD1. This CDR3 is built from 13 residues. CDR1 is MNHNS, CDR2 SASEGT, per germline. Unmatched junction bases numbered 4, after V lost 8 bases and J lost 7 bases. CDR3 coding DNA: TGTGCCAGCTCGGGACAGGGGATTGAAAAACTGTTTTTT. Its translation is CASSGQGIEKLFF.

Here the CDR3 DNA reads TGCAGTGGCAGGGGGGTTGATCAGCCCCAGCATTTT. Amino acid sequence: CSGRGVDQPQHF. The V call is TRBV20-1, the J call TRBJ1-5; TRBD1 matches 7 bases. V was clipped by 7 bases and J by 5 bases; unmatched bases: 5. CDR3 length: 12 amino acids. Germline CDR1 DFQATT, CDR2 SNEGSKA (reference sequence).

There are a few counts of this clonotype. The chain has TRBV7-2 and TRBJ2-5, with 11 positions matching TRBD1. CDR3 length: 14 amino acids. J lost 5 bases, V lost 6 bases, and 5 bases had no gene match. Per the germline V gene, CDR1 is SGHTA and CDR2 is FQGNSA. The CDR3 DNA is TGTGCCAGCAGTTCGGGACAGGGGGGCGAGACCCAGTACTTC. Its protein product is CASSSGQGGETQYF.

This clonotype appeared a few times. The chain employs TRBV5-4 and TRBJ2-1, with D maybe TRBD2 (5 bases). CDR3 length: 16 amino acids. CDR1 SGHNT and CDR2 YYREEE come from the germline V gene (reference sequence). V gave up 3 bases and J gave up 5 bases, with 18 bases separating them. CDR3 sequence: CASSWLFRGNNNEQFF. CDR3 coding DNA: TGTGCCAGCAGCTGGCTATTTCGGGGTAATAACAATGAGCAGTTCTTC.

This clonotype was seen a handful of times. This rearrangement joins TRBV11-3 to TRBJ2-2, with D possibly matching TRBD2 (6 bases). This CDR3 spans 14 amino acids. Germline assignment: CDR1 SGHNT and CDR2 YENEEA. Trimming stripped 5 bases from V and 4 bases from J, with 11 bases between. CDR3 coding DNA: TGTGCCAGCAGCGTGGGGGGTCGCACCGGGGAGCTGTTTTTT. Its protein is CASSVGGRTGELFF.

This clonotype occurred many times. The chain carries TRBV29-1 and TRBJ2-1; 7 nucleotides agree with TRBD2. Trimming at V came to 7 bases and at J to 15 bases, leaving 18 bases not matched to a gene. In germline, CDR1 is SQVTM, CDR2 ANQGSEA. The CDR3 spans 13 residues. CDR3 protein: CSASTDMAGVRFF. CDR3 in DNA: TGCAGCGCCTCAACGGATATGGCGGGAGTTCGGTTCTTC.

This clonotype occurred a few times. The chain combines TRBV20-1 with TRBJ2-7; 9 bases are shared with TRBD2. The CDR3 loop spans 15 amino acids. Germline CDR1 and CDR2: DFQATT and SNEGSKA (reference sequence). Trimming cost V 4 bases and J 6 bases; bases outside gene matches: 13. CDR3 loop: CSAKRSEGLASEQYF. The CDR3, as DNA: TGCAGTGCTAAACGGAGCGAGGGACTAGCCTCCGAGCAGTACTTC.

This rearrangement joins TRBV9 to TRBJ2-7, with D possibly matching TRBD2 (5 bases). CDR3 size: 14 residues. Germline V gene sequence: CDR1 SGDLS, CDR2 YYNGEE. V lost 4 bases and J 0 bases, leaving 11 bases between the germline ends. The chain's CDR3 is CASSRTQISYEQYF. The CDR3 DNA reads as TGTGCCAGCAGCCGGACTCAAATCTCCTACGAGCAGTACTTC.

The rearrangement uses TRBV10-3 and TRBJ2-5; TRBD2 matches at 9 bases. The CDR3 runs 15 residues. V lost 8 bases to trimming and J lost 5 bases; unmatched junction nucleotides: 12. Germline CDR1 ENHRY, CDR2 SYGVKD. The CDR3: CAIGLAAGGQETQYF. CDR3 DNA sequence: TGTGCCATCGGGCTGGCGGCGGGAGGGCAGGAGACCCAGTACTTC.

This clonotype was seen more than once but under ten times. J is TRBJ2-2 and V is TRBV5-1; 9 nucleotides line up with TRBD2. The CDR3 is 16 residues long. The germline V gene has CDR1 SGHRS and CDR2 YFSETQ. V lost 2 bases and J lost 2; bases outside the gene matches: 4. CDR3 DNA sequence: TGCGCCAGCAGCTTTAGCGGGGGCCTCAACACCGGGGAGCTGTTTTTT. Its translation: CASSFSGGLNTGELFF.

There are a few counts of this clonotype. The rearrangement links TRBV29-1 to TRBJ1-1; D is uncertain. Trimming shortened V by 6 bases and J by 0 bases, and 11 bases separated the two germline ends. CDR1 and CDR2 (germline): SQVTM, ANQGSEA. The CDR3 runs 13 residues. CDR3 loop: CSVGTRMNTEAFF. CDR3 DNA sequence: TGCAGCGTAGGAACTCGAATGAACACTGAAGCTTTCTTT.

This clonotype appeared many times. V and J are TRBV11-2 and TRBJ1-3; D unclear. Germline values: CDR1 SGHAT, CDR2 FQNNGV. Deletions cut 5 bases from V and 3 bases from J, with 8 bases between. The CDR3 is 13 amino acids. The CDR3 loop reads CASSGSRGNTIYF. In nucleotides, the CDR3 is TGTGCCAGCAGCGGAAGTCGTGGAAACACCATATATTTT.

This clonotype was seen ten or more times. The V call is TRBV12-3 or TRBV12-4, the J call TRBJ1-4; the match to TRBD1 covers 7 bases. The CDR3 is 12 residues long. V trimming: 11 bases; J trimming: 5 bases; junction bases outside the gene matches: 5. As DNA, the CDR3 is TGTGCCGAGACAGGGTCCAATGAAAAACTGTTTTTT. It yields the protein CAETGSNEKLFF.

This clonotype was recorded many times. The chain uses TRBV7-2 and TRBJ2-7; 11 nucleotides line up with TRBD2. The CDR3 spans 17 residues. V was pared by 1 base and J by 4 bases, with 9 bases of the junction left unmatched. Germline CDR1 SGHTA, CDR2 FQGNSA. CDR3 DNA sequence: TGTGCCAGCAGCTTAGGGGCGGGACTAGCGGTCTTTTACGAGCAGTACTTC. Translating gives CASSLGAGLAVFYEQYF.

This clonotype was seen a few times. The V gene is TRBV29-1, the J gene TRBJ2-2; D is perhaps TRBD2 (5 bases). Trimming cost V 4 bases and J 0 bases, with 15 bases left between them. Germline assignment: CDR1 SQVTM and CDR2 ANQGSEA. This CDR3 is built from 16 residues. The CDR3 nucleotides are TGCAGCGTTGTCCCCGGGGTAGGCTCGAACACCGGGGAGCTGTTTTTT. Amino acid sequence: CSVVPGVGSNTGELFF.

In this sample, this clonotype turned up many times. The rearrangement joins TRBV12-5 to TRBJ2-3; 8 positions match TRBD2. Germline assignment: CDR1 LGHNT and CDR2 FRNRAP. The CDR3 has 16 residues. With V trimmed by 5 bases and J by 5 bases, 12 bases remained unmatched. CDR3 in amino acids: CASGEPKAGAVDTQYF. The CDR3 DNA follows: TGTGCTAGTGGTGAACCCAAAGCGGGGGCGGTAGATACGCAGTATTTT.

The chain has TRBV12-3 or TRBV12-4 and TRBJ2-2, with TRBD2 matching over 11 bases. The CDR3 extends over 19 amino acids. J lost 0 bases, V lost 3 bases, and 9 bases had no gene match. CDR3 DNA sequence: TGTGCCAGCAGTTTTCTTCTAGCGGGAGGACAAGCGAACACCGGGGAGCTGTTTTTT. Protein product: CASSFLLAGGQANTGELFF.

This chain joins TRBV19 and TRBJ2-3; D possibly corresponds to TRBD2 (5 bases). The V end was cut by 1 base, the J end by 0 bases, with 8 bases between. The CDR3 sequence is 15 residues long. Germline CDR1 reads LNHDA; CDR2 reads SQIVND (reference sequence). CDR3 nucleotide sequence: TGTGCCAGTAGTATAGTCGGCGGGAGCACAGATACGCAGTATTTT. This translates into CASSIVGGSTDTQYF.

The table lists this clonotype with a few counts. The genes are TRBV18 and TRBJ1-6, with 7 bases fitting TRBD1. This CDR3 comprises 14 residues. Germline CDR1 and CDR2: KGHSH and LQKENI. J gave up 9 bases and V 5 bases, and 7 bases lay outside the gene matches. CDR3 DNA sequence: TGTGCCAGCTCATCAGGGGGGGTGACTTCACCCCTCCACTTT. Encoded protein: CASSSGGVTSPLHF.

In its sample, this clonotype was seen many times. The chain carries TRBV5-1 and TRBJ1-3; the D is unclear. Trimming stripped 1 base from V and 4 bases from J, with 3 bases between. Germline V gives CDR1 SGHRS, CDR2 YFSETQ. The CDR3 totals 12 residues. The DNA of the CDR3 is TGCGCCAGCAGCTTGCCCGGAAACACCATATATTTT. Protein: CASSLPGNTIYF.

This clonotype was seen repeatedly, ten times or more. The chain carries TRBV19 and TRBJ1-5; possibly TRBD1 for D (5 bases). Germline V gene data show CDR1 as LNHDA and CDR2 as SQIVND (reference sequence). CDR3 length: 15 residues. V gave up 5 bases and J gave up 5 bases, with 16 bases separating them. The CDR3, as DNA: TGTGCCAGTAGTCCTGGGGGGGGACGGGATCAGCCCCAGCATTTT. This encodes CASSPGGGRDQPQHF.

This clonotype turned up a few times. V is TRBV20-1 and J is TRBJ2-7, with TRBD2 matching 11 bases. CDR3 length: 15 amino acids. CDR1 and CDR2 (germline): DFQATT, SNEGSKA (reference sequence). V shed 0 bases, J shed 7 bases, and the junction held 8 bases outside the gene matches. CDR3 bases: TGCAGTGCTAGAGACCTACTAGCGGGGGAGCGGGAGCAGTACTTC. It encodes CSARDLLAGEREQYF.

This clonotype was observed at least ten times. This chain links TRBV14 with TRBJ2-1, with 8 bases that match TRBD2. There are 14 residues in the CDR3. Germline CDR1 SGHDN, CDR2 FVKESK. The junction had 15 bases not matched to a gene; V was cut back by 4 bases and J by 16 bases. CDR3 sequence reads: CASSLAPGLGSRFF. CDR3 DNA sequence: TGTGCCAGCAGCCTCGCTCCGGGACTAGGAAGTAGATTCTTC.

This clonotype was seen a handful of times. The chain carries TRBV5-4 and TRBJ2-3; 7 bases line up with TRBD2. V shed 4 bases and J 2 bases; nucleotides not matched to a gene: 7. This CDR3 is 15 amino acids long. Germline V gene sequence: CDR1 SGHNT, CDR2 YYREEE (reference sequence). CDR3 DNA: TGTGCCAGCAGCCATCCGGGACTAACCACAGATACGCAGTATTTT. Its translation is CASSHPGLTTDTQYF.

The sample holds a few counts of this clonotype. This chain joins TRBV7-8 and TRBJ2-1; 10 bases fit TRBD2. V trimming: 5 bases; J trimming: 8 bases; junction bases outside the gene matches: 3. The CDR3 contains 13 residues. Germline CDR1 reads SGHVS; CDR2 reads FQNEAQ. The CDR3 spells CASSPGTSDEQFF. The CDR3 DNA sequence: TGTGCCAGCAGCCCCGGGACTAGCGATGAGCAGTTCTTC.

This clonotype was found a few times. J is TRBJ1-6 and V is TRBV12-3 or TRBV12-4, with D possibly being TRBD1 (6 bases). Trimming removed 3 bases at V and 4 bases at J, with 10 bases between. CDR3 length equals 15 residues. CDR3 region: CASSFAGQYNSPLHF. DNA for the CDR3: TGTGCCAGCAGTTTTGCTGGACAGTATAATTCACCCCTCCACTTT.

This sequence joins TRBV29-1 and TRBJ2-7; TRBD1 is a possible D gene (5 bases). Germline CDR1 SQVTM, CDR2 ANQGSEA. V was clipped by 4 bases and J by 5 bases, with 18 bases between them. The CDR3 sequence is 14 residues long. This CDR3 reads CSVVSRAGINEQYF. For the CDR3, the DNA is TGCAGCGTTGTGAGTCGAGCAGGGATCAACGAGCAGTACTTC.

This clonotype was observed a few times. The rearrangement uses TRBV19 and TRBJ2-1; D ambiguous. The CDR3 is made up of 12 amino acids. V was trimmed by 4 bases and J by 4 bases, leaving 5 bases between them. Germline values: CDR1 LNHDA, CDR2 SQIVND (reference sequence). CDR3: CASSTRYNEQFF. CDR3 bases: TGTGCCAGTAGTACCCGTTACAATGAGCAGTTCTTC.

This clonotype was seen at least ten times. This chain joins TRBV3-1 and TRBJ2-7, with TRBD2 identical over 8 bases. There are 18 residues in the CDR3. The germline CDR1 and CDR2 sequences are LGHDT and YNNKEL (reference sequence). V lost 1 base, J lost 0 bases, and 11 bases stayed unmatched. CDR3 nucleotides: TGTGCCAGCAGCCAAGCCAGGGGAACTAGCGGACGCTCCTACGAGCAGTACTTC. Protein: CASSQARGTSGRSYEQYF.